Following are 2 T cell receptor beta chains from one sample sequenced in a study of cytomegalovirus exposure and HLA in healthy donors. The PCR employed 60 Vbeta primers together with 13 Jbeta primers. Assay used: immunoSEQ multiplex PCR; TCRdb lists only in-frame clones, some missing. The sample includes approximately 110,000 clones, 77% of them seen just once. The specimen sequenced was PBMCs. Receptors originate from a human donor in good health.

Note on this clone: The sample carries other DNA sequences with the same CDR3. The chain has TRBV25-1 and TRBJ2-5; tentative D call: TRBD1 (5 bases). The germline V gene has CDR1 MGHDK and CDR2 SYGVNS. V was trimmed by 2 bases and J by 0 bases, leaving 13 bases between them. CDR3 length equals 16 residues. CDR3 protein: CASSEGAGKYQETQYF. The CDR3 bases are TGTGCCAGCAGTGAAGGGGCCGGCAAGTACCAAGAGACCCAGTACTTC.

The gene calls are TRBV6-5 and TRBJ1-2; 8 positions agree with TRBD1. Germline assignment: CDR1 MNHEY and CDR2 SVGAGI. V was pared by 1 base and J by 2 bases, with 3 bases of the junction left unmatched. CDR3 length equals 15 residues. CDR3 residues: CASSYFGTGNYGYTF. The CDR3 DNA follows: TGTGCCAGCAGTTACTTCGGGACAGGCAACTATGGCTACACCTTC.